The TCR beta chain under discussion was sequenced for a study of PD-1 blockade in classical Hodgkin lymphoma. Study-wide background: Every 2 weeks, patients had 3 mg/kg nivolumab intravenously. Study findings and constraints: Sources of repertoire differences remain undefined, possibly disease activity or prior therapy.

The CDR3 is made up of 16 amino acids. Comment on this clone: Its matching antigen is unknown.

The time point is: cycle 4 day 1 (C4D1), after less than seven weeks of nivolumab. Each patient experienced a relapse that followed autologous stem cell transplantation, and brentuximab vedotin exposure varied. TCRdb keeps only in-frame clones here, not all; method: immunoSEQ multiplex PCR. This sample carries over 85,000 clones, roughly 91% of them seen once, and the ten largest clones take roughly 2%. The input for sequencing was peripheral blood mononuclear cells (PBMCs), taken before the fourth cycle of nivolumab. The origin of this receptor is a human donor with classical Hodgkin lymphoma. This chain links TRBV21-1 with TRBJ2-3; no check of the table's D call, TRBD2, against the DNA was made. TRBV21-1 is termed a pseudogene. In DNA form, the CDR3 reads TGTGCCAGCACCGAAGAAAGGGTAGGAGGGGTAGATACGCAGTATTTT. Protein sequence: CASTEERVGGVDTQYF.